This TCR beta chain was recovered during a study of molecular identifiers for immune sequencing clone quantification. It was from 20,000 to 1,000,000 sorted cells, with 10%, 30% or 50% RNA, that naive CD8 libraries came. CD8+CD4-CCR7+CD45RA+ cells were sorted as naive CD8 T cells. Trimming stripped 0 bases from V and 5 bases from J, with 14 bases between. CDR1 is KGHSH and CDR2 is LQKENI in the germline V gene. The length of the CDR3 is 16 residues. TCRdb called the PCR reads again in MiXCR, with one record for every CDR3 protein. The table has some 580,000 distinct CDR3 sequences, roughly 27% seen once; the top ten hold roughly 0.83%.

The V and J genes are TRBV18 and TRBJ2-1; D is perhaps TRBD1 (6 bases). Sequencing input: naive CD8+ T cells from blood, with Jurkat cell RNA spiked in. Specified subset: FACS-sorted CD8+CD4-CCR7+CD45RA+ naive T cells. The origin of this receptor is a human donor in good health. Some libraries in this study had Jurkat cell RNA spiked in. CDR3: CASSPPTPGVNNEQFF. DNA for the CDR3: TGTGCCAGCTCACCACCTACCCCAGGGGTTAACAATGAGCAGTTCTTC.